This T cell receptor (beta chain) derives from a study of T cells in tumors after PD-1 blockade. Whole-study context: Daily vismodegib 150 mg continued in a subset of anti-PD-1-treated patients.

Study-wide results and limits: Peripheral recruitment is suggested, as some novel exhausted tumor clones were in pre-treatment blood.

Only in-frame clones appear in the TCRdb table, and some are missing; sequencing was by immunoSEQ multiplex PCR. The sample lists roughly 3,800 clones, less than 70% occurring once. The average interval from treatment start to post-treatment squamous cell carcinoma sampling was 31 days. The CDR3 extends over 12 amino acids. With 5 bases removed from V and 6 bases from J, the gap between germline ends came to 9 bases. In germline, CDR1 is LGHDT, CDR2 YNNKEL (reference sequence). Of note for this clone: Its matching antigen is unknown.

This clonotype was sampled from a human donor with cutaneous squamous cell carcinoma. V gene TRBV3-1 (or the pseudogene TRBV3-2) combines with J gene TRBJ2-3; the D gene is possibly TRBD1 (5 bases). The starting material was tumor tissue, obtained after anti-PD-1 treatment. In DNA, the CDR3 is TGTGCCAGCAGCGTACAGGCGGATACGCAGTATTTT. Translating it yields CASSVQADTQYF.